A single sample is the source of the 5 T cell receptor beta chains below, sequenced in a study of technical replicates of blood from several donors. Produced via immunoSEQ multiplex PCR; TCRdb's table is partial and in-frame only. The sample has about 58,000 clones; about 94% are singletons. Input material: PBMCs. These receptors came from a human donor in good health. Some clones in this sample may be carry-over from other donors' samples.

This rearrangement joins TRBV2 to TRBJ2-7; TRBD1 aligns across 9 bases. Germline CDR1 reads SNHLY; CDR2 reads FYNNEI. The CDR3 runs to 13 residues. With V trimmed by 4 bases and J by 5 bases, 3 bases remained unmatched. Here the CDR3 DNA reads TGTGCCAGCAGTGGGGACAGGGACGACGAGCAGTACTTC. It codes for CASSGDRDDEQYF.

The chain links TRBV25-1 to TRBJ2-5; possibly TRBD1 for D (5 bases). Trimming took 5 bases from V and 3 from J, leaving 13 bases between them. The CDR3 covers 14 residues. Germline-derived CDR1 and CDR2 are MGHDK and SYGVNS. The CDR3 loop reads CASSHPEQEETQYF. The CDR3 DNA follows: TGTGCCAGCAGTCACCCGGAACAGGAAGAGACCCAGTACTTC.

V and J are TRBV7-8 and TRBJ1-6; D gene ambiguous. Germline CDR1 is SGHVS and CDR2 is FQNEAQ. The CDR3 is 17 amino acids. V lost 2 bases and J 6 bases, leaving 17 bases between the germline ends. The DNA of the CDR3 is TGTGCCAGCAGCTTACGGCGGGCAGGCAATAGTAATTCACCCCTCCACTTT. It specifies CASSLRRAGNSNSPLHF.

The CDR3 here is CASSRHGVETQYF. The CDR3 coding sequence is TGTGCCAGCAGCCGGCACGGGGTAGAGACCCAGTACTTC. The V gene is TRBV5-8, the J gene TRBJ2-5; D possibly corresponds to TRBD2 (5 bases). The CDR3 is 13 amino acids. V gave up 4 bases and J gave up 4 bases, with 11 bases separating them. Per germline, CDR1 SGHTS and CDR2 YDEGEE. Full variable domain (outside the CDR3, taken from reference TRBV5-8 and TRBJ2-5): EAGVTQSPTHLIKTRGQQATLRCSPISGHTSVYWYQQALGLGLQFLLWYDEGEERNRGNFPPRFSGRQFPNYSSELNVNALELEDSALYLCASSRHGVETQYFGPGTRLLVL.

The count of this clone is one. The chain couples TRBV2 to TRBJ2-6, with a weak D call TRBD2 (6 bases). Germline V gene sequence: CDR1 SNHLY, CDR2 FYNNEI. V lost 4 bases, J lost 2 bases, and 9 bases lay in between. The CDR3 consists of 15 residues. The CDR3 DNA follows: TGTGCCAGCAGTGTTGGGGGGACTGGGGCCAACGTCCTGACTTTC. Amino acids: CASSVGGTGANVLTF.